This TCR beta chain was recovered during a study of radiation and T cells in renal cell carcinoma. Whole-study findings and limits: In blood, top tumor clones expanded by 2 weeks, shrinking by 4.

With respect to this clone: As yet, its antigen is unknown.

Repertoires were generated with immunoSEQ multiplex PCR, while TCRdb's copy carries only in-frame clones and drops some. Of 40,000 to 50,000 clones in the sample, about 82% were seen once. Described time point: blood 4 weeks post-SBRT, at nephrectomy. Indicated treatment: 15 Gy SBRT to primary tumor, nephrectomy 4 weeks later. The V end was cut by 4 bases, the J end by 0 bases, with 4 bases between. Germline lookup yields CDR1 SGHTA and CDR2 FQGNSA. The CDR3 totals 13 residues. The chain carries TRBV7-2 and TRBJ2-1; D not certain. The sequence was collected from a woman aged 70-85 years with renal cell carcinoma. Here the sequenced sample was blood, taken from a patient whose treatment included radiotherapy and nephrectomy. The CDR3 loop reads CASSSSSYNEQFF. CDR3 bases: TGTGCCAGCAGCTCAAGCTCCTACAATGAGCAGTTCTTC.